The 5 T cell receptor beta chains presented below share a single source sample, sequenced in a study of technical replicates of blood from a few donors. Measured with immunoSEQ multiplex PCR; TCRdb has only the in-frame clones, and not every one. The sample lists 85,000 to 100,000 clones, 95% occurring once. The sequenced sample was T cells isolated from PBMCs. The receptors were sampled from a human donor in good health.

The chain recombines TRBV7-3 with TRBJ2-1; weak D call: TRBD2 (6 bases). Germline V gene lookup returns CDR1 SGHTA and CDR2 FQGTGA. The CDR3 length is 15 residues. V was shortened by 0 bases and J by 11 bases, with 17 bases between the two germline ends. The CDR3 is CASSLTGGIGSKQFF. The CDR3 nucleotides are TGTGCCAGCAGCTTAACGGGGGGAATAGGCTCGAAGCAGTTCTTC.

This clone was seen just once. The chain has TRBV27 and TRBJ1-4; a possible D gene is TRBD1 (5 bases). The CDR3 contains 15 residues. The V and J ends lost 5 bases and 0 bases respectively, with 10 bases between them. Germline V gene data show CDR1 as MNHEY and CDR2 as SMNVEV (reference sequence). CDR3 nucleotide sequence: TGTGCCAGCAGTCAAACAGGAACAACTAATGAAAAACTGTTTTTT. It translates to CASSQTGTTNEKLFF.

Concerning this clone: A junction boundary mismatches the germline segment, possibly from a read error. In DNA form, the CDR3 reads TGTGCTAGCAGCTTAGGACAGGGGCTCTCCTACGAGCAGTACTTC. Translation gives CASSLGQGLSYEQYF. The gene calls are TRBV7-7 and TRBJ2-7, with 9 bases lining up with TRBD1. The CDR3 contains 15 residues. CDR1 SSHAT and CDR2 FNYEAQ come from the germline V gene (reference sequence).

This clone was seen only once. J is TRBJ2-5 and V is TRBV25-1; TRBD2 aligns across 12 bases. With V trimmed by 3 bases and J by 5 bases, 10 bases remained unmatched. Germline lookup yields CDR1 MGHDK and CDR2 SYGVNS. The CDR3 loop spans 17 amino acids. CDR3 nucleotide sequence: TGTGCCAGCAGTGAGAGTCTAGCGGGAGGGCCCGGGGAGACCCAGTACTTC. Translating it yields CASSESLAGGPGETQYF.

The chain recombines TRBV2 with TRBJ1-2; tentatively, D is TRBD1 (6 bases). The CDR3 extends over 13 amino acids. The V end lost 8 bases, the J end lost 5 bases, and 15 bases lay between the germline ends. Looked up from germline, CDR1 is SNHLY and CDR2 is FYNNEI. CDR3 protein: CASSSGQGYGYTF. Here the CDR3 DNA reads TGTGCCAGCTCCTCCGGCCAGGGGTATGGCTACACCTTC.